This is a list of T cell receptor beta chains from one sample in a study of breast tumors, draining lymph nodes, adjacent tissues. TCRdb processed the multiplex PCR reads anew with MiXCR; each CDR3 protein has one entry. The sample holds 100,000 or so distinct CDR3 sequences, about 20% seen once. The material sequenced was axillary lymph node tissue. The receptors here all came from a female donor with breast cancer. Some clones in this sample may be carry-over from other donors' samples. CDR3s include the opening cysteine and the closing phenylalanine or tryptophan. A D gene is named only where the DNA matches it firmly. Part of the rows lack a size; the others show once, few, many or a class for expanded clones.

clone_size: many; v_call: TRBV11-2; j_call: TRBJ2-7; d_call: .; cdr3_nt: TGTGCCAGCAGCTTAGTTGGGGAGTCCTCCTACGAGCAGTACTTC; cdr3_aa: CASSLVGESSYEQYF
clone_size: many; v_call: TRBV29-1; j_call: TRBJ2-7; d_call: .; cdr3_nt: TGCAGCGTTGAAGATCTTGGCACAGGGCCTCCTTGGAGAGAGCAGTACTTC; cdr3_aa: CSVEDLGTGPPWREQYF
clone_size: many; v_call: TRBV6-1; j_call: TRBJ1-6; d_call: TRBD1; cdr3_nt: TGTGCCGGAAGACAGGGGGCGGTATCATTTAATTCACCCCTCCACTTT; cdr3_aa: CAGRQGAVSFNSPLHF
clone_size: many; v_call: TRBV4-1; j_call: TRBJ1-6; d_call: .; cdr3_nt: TGCGCCAGCAGTAGCAGGTCCTATAATTCACCCCTCCACTTT; cdr3_aa: CASSSRSYNSPLHF
clone_size: many; v_call: TRBV5-1; j_call: TRBJ2-1; d_call: TRBD2; cdr3_nt: TGCGCCAGCAGTCAAGGACTAGCTGGCCTCAATGAGCAGTTCTTC; cdr3_aa: CASSQGLAGLNEQFF
clone_size: .; v_call: TRBV28; j_call: TRBJ2-2; d_call: TRBD2; cdr3_nt: TGTGCCAGCAGCCCTATAGCGGGAGGCGGAGCCGGGGAGCTGTTTTTT; cdr3_aa: CASSPIAGGGAGELFF
clone_size: many; v_call: TRBV6-1; j_call: TRBJ1-5; d_call: TRBD1; cdr3_nt: TGTGCCAGTTCAACCGGGACAGGGGGAAGCAATCAGCCCCAGCATTTT; cdr3_aa: CASSTGTGGSNQPQHF
clone_size: many; v_call: TRBV6-5; j_call: TRBJ1-6; d_call: TRBD1; cdr3_nt: TGTGCCAGCAGTGCGGGACAGGGAGTCGTAAGGTCACCCCTCCACTTT; cdr3_aa: CASSAGQGVVRSPLHF
clone_size: many; v_call: TRBV19; j_call: TRBJ2-5; d_call: .; cdr3_nt: TGTGCCAGTAGTCCGTCAAGGTTGGGGGGATCGGAGACCCAGTACTTC; cdr3_aa: CASSPSRLGGSETQYF
clone_size: .; v_call: TRBV28; j_call: TRBJ1-4; d_call: .; cdr3_nt: TGTGCCAGCAGGGCCCTCCCGACAGGCAGTGAAAAACTGTTTTTT; cdr3_aa: CASRALPTGSEKLFF
clone_size: .; v_call: TRBV5-1; j_call: TRBJ2-7; d_call: TRBD2; cdr3_nt: TGCGCCAGCAGCCAGATAGCGGGAGTCTCCGCCGAGCAGTACTTC; cdr3_aa: CASSQIAGVSAEQYF
clone_size: .; v_call: TRBV7-6; j_call: TRBJ1-1; d_call: .; cdr3_nt: TGTGCCAGCAGCTTAGAAATTCTGGGGCCGAACACTGAAGCTTTCTTT; cdr3_aa: CASSLEILGPNTEAFF
clone_size: many; v_call: TRBV27; j_call: TRBJ2-7; d_call: .; cdr3_nt: TGTGCCAGCAGTTACTTCAGGTACTCCTACGAGCAGTACTTC; cdr3_aa: CASSYFRYSYEQYF
clone_size: many; v_call: TRBV15; j_call: TRBJ2-7; d_call: .; cdr3_nt: TGTGCCACCAGCAGACATTCGGAACCATACGAGCAGTACTTC; cdr3_aa: CATSRHSEPYEQYF
clone_size: many; v_call: TRBV5-6; j_call: TRBJ2-5; d_call: .; cdr3_nt: TGTGCCAGCAGCTTGAGATTTCGGGGGAATCAAGAGACCCAGTACTTC; cdr3_aa: CASSLRFRGNQETQYF
clone_size: few; v_call: TRBV28; j_call: TRBJ1-6; d_call: .; cdr3_nt: TGTGCCAGCAGTTTATTGGGGGCAGGGACCTATAATTCACCCCTCCACTTT; cdr3_aa: CASSLLGAGTYNSPLHF
clone_size: many; v_call: TRBV15; j_call: TRBJ2-1; d_call: TRBD2; cdr3_nt: TGTGCCACCAGCAGAGAGCCGGGACTAGCGGGCCCCAGGGAGCAGTTCTTC; cdr3_aa: CATSREPGLAGPREQFF
clone_size: .; v_call: TRBV19; j_call: TRBJ1-2; d_call: .; cdr3_nt: TGTGCCAGTAGTTTCGGCCATCTAAGTACTAACTATGGCTACGCCTTC; cdr3_aa: CASSFGHLSTNYGYAF
clone_size: few; v_call: TRBV3-1; j_call: TRBJ1-6; d_call: .; cdr3_nt: TGTGCCAGCAGCGAGACAGGCTCCGGCTGGGGATTTTCACCCCTCCACTTT; cdr3_aa: CASSETGSGWGFSPLHF
clone_size: many; v_call: TRBV7-9; j_call: TRBJ1-2; d_call: .; cdr3_nt: TGTGCCAGCAGCTTTAGTCCCAGGGATGGCTACACCTTC; cdr3_aa: CASSFSPRDGYTF
clone_size: .; v_call: TRBV4-2; j_call: TRBJ1-1; d_call: TRBD1; cdr3_nt: TGTGCCAGCAGCGCCCCGACAGGGGGGGAAACTGAAGCTTTCTTT; cdr3_aa: CASSAPTGGETEAFF
clone_size: few; v_call: TRBV9; j_call: TRBJ2-4; d_call: TRBD1; cdr3_nt: TGTGCCAGCAGCGGACCGGGACAGGGTCTGTACTTC; cdr3_aa: CASSGPGQGLYF
clone_size: .; v_call: TRBV30; j_call: TRBJ2-6; d_call: .; cdr3_nt: TGTGCCTGGAGTCTAAGGACACTCTCTGGGGCCAACGTCCTGACTTTC; cdr3_aa: CAWSLRTLSGANVLTF
clone_size: many; v_call: TRBV7-6; j_call: TRBJ2-5; d_call: TRBD1; cdr3_nt: TGTGCCAGCAGCCCCGGGGACAGGGTGGAGACCCAGTACTTC; cdr3_aa: CASSPGDRVETQYF
clone_size: many; v_call: TRBV30; j_call: TRBJ2-7; d_call: TRBD2; cdr3_nt: TGTGCCTGGACCAAAGGGACTAGCGGCGAGCAGTACTTC; cdr3_aa: CAWTKGTSGEQYF
clone_size: .; v_call: TRBV6-1; j_call: TRBJ1-4; d_call: .; cdr3_nt: TGTGCCAGTACCAAACCCCCGGGGCGTGCAACTAATGAAAAACTGTTTTTT; cdr3_aa: CASTKPPGRATNEKLFF
clone_size: many; v_call: TRBV20-1; j_call: TRBJ1-3; d_call: .; cdr3_nt: TGCAGTGCTAGGATCGCCGGACGGATCAGAAACACCATATATTTT; cdr3_aa: CSARIAGRIRNTIYF
clone_size: .; v_call: TRBV3-1; j_call: TRBJ2-1; d_call: TRBD2; cdr3_nt: TGTGCCAGCAGCCTAGCGGGAGGATTCAATGAGCAGTTCTTC; cdr3_aa: CASSLAGGFNEQFF
clone_size: many; v_call: TRBV9; j_call: TRBJ2-7; d_call: .; cdr3_nt: TGTGCCAGCAGCCCCGCGGTGGGGGCCAAGTACGAGCAGTACTTC; cdr3_aa: CASSPAVGAKYEQYF
clone_size: many; v_call: TRBV19; j_call: TRBJ2-1; d_call: TRBD2; cdr3_nt: TGTGCCAGTAGTATCAGTTTTAGGCTAGCGGTAAACAATGAGCAGTTCTTC; cdr3_aa: CASSISFRLAVNNEQFF
clone_size: many; v_call: TRBV5-8; j_call: TRBJ1-5; d_call: .; cdr3_nt: TGTGCCAGCAGCTTGGATGGGAGGATTCAGCCCCAGCATTTT; cdr3_aa: CASSLDGRIQPQHF
clone_size: many; v_call: TRBV20-1; j_call: TRBJ2-1; d_call: .; cdr3_nt: TGCAGTGCTCCGCTAGCGCCGAGCTCCTACAATGAGCAGTTCTTC; cdr3_aa: CSAPLAPSSYNEQFF
clone_size: many; v_call: TRBV11-2; j_call: TRBJ2-5; d_call: .; cdr3_nt: TGTGCCAGCAGCCCACGAGCAGCACTAGAGACCCAGTACTTC; cdr3_aa: CASSPRAALETQYF
clone_size: many; v_call: TRBV7-3; j_call: TRBJ1-2; d_call: TRBD1; cdr3_nt: TGTGCCAGCAGCGACCCGGGGGACAGCCATGGCTACACCTTC; cdr3_aa: CASSDPGDSHGYTF
clone_size: many; v_call: TRBV6-5; j_call: TRBJ1-6; d_call: TRBD1; cdr3_nt: TGTGCCAGCAGGTCACAGGGGATCGGTAATTCACCCCTCCACTTT; cdr3_aa: CASRSQGIGNSPLHF
clone_size: .; v_call: TRBV27; j_call: TRBJ2-3; d_call: TRBD1; cdr3_nt: TGTGCCAGCAGTTCAAACAGGGGGCTTCTGTATTTT; cdr3_aa: CASSSNRGLLYF
clone_size: once; v_call: TRBV6-2/TRBV6-3; j_call: TRBJ1-1; d_call: .; cdr3_nt: TGTGCCAGCAGTTACCGCTTCGGGGCTGAAGCTTTCTTT; cdr3_aa: CASSYRFGAEAFF